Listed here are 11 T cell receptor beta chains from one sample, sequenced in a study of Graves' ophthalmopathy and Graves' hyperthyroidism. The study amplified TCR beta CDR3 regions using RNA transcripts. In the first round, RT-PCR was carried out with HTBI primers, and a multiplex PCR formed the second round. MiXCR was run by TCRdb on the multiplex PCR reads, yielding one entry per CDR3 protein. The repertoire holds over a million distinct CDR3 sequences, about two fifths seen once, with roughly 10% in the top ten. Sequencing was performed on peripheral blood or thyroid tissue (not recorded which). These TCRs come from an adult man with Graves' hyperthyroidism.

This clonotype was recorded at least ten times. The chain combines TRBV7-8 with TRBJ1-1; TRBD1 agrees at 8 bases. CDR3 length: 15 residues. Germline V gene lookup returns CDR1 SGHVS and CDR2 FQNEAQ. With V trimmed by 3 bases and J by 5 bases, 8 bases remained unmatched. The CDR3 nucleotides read TGTGCCAGCAGCTTTCGCCGACAGGGGATGACTGAAGCTTTCTTT. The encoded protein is CASSFRRQGMTEAFF.

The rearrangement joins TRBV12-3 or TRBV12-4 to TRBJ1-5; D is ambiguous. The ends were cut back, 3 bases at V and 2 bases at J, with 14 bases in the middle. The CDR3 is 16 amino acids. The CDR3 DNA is TGTGCCAGCAGTTTTCAGGTTCCACCCGGCAATCAGCCCCAGCATTTT. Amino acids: CASSFQVPPGNQPQHF.

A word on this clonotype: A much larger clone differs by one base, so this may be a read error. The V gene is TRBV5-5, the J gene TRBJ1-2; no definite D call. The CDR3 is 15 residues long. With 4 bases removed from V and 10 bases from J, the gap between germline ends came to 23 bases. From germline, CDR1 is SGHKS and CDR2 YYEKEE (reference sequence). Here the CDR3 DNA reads TGTGCCAGCAGCCCTGAAGGCAAAACTCTTCTTCACTACACCTTC. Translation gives CASSPEGKTLLHYTF.

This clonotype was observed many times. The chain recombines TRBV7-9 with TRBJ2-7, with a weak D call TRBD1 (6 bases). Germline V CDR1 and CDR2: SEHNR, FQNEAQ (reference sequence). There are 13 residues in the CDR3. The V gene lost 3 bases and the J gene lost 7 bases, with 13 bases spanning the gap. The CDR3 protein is CASSFTGFWEQYF. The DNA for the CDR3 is TGTGCCAGCAGCTTCACAGGGTTCTGGGAGCAGTACTTC. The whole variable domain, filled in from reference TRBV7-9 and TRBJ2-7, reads DTGVSQNPRHKITKRGQNVTFRCDPISEHNRLYWYRQTLGQGPEFLTYFQNEAQLEKSRLLSDRFSAERPKGSFSTLEIQRTEQGDSAMYLCASSFTGFWEQYFGPGTRLTVT.

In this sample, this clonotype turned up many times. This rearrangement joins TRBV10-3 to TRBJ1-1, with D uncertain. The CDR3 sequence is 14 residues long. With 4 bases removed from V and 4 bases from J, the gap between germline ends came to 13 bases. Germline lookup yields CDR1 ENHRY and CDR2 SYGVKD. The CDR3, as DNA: TGTGCCATCAGTGGAGGAGAAGGTTTCACTGAAGCTTTCTTT. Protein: CAISGGEGFTEAFF.

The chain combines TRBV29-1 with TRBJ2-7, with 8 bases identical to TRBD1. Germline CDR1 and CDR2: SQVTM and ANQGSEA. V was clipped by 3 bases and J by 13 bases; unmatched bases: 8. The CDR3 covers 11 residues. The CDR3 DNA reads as TGCAGCGTTGACGCCGGGACAGGACTATACTTC. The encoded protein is CSVDAGTGLYF.

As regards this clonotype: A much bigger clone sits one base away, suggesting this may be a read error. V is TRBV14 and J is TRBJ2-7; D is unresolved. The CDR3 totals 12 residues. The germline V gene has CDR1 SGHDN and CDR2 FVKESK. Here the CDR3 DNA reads TGTGCCAGCAGCCAAAAGCCCAGCGAGCAGTGCTTC. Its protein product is CASSQKPSEQCF.

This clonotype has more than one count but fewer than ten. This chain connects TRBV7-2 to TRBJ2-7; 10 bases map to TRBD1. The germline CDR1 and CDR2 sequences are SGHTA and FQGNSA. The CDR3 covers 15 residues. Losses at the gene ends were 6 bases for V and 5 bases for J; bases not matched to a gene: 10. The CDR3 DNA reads TGTGCCAGCAGTTACTCGTGGGACAGGGGAAACGAGCAGTACTTC. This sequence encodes CASSYSWDRGNEQYF.

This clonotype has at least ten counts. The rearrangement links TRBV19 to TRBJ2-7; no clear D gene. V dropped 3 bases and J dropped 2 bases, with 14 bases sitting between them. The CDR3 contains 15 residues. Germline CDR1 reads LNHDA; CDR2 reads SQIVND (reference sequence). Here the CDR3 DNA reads TGTGCCAGTAGTATGGCAGGATCCGGGCCCTACGAGCAGTACTTC. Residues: CASSMAGSGPYEQYF.

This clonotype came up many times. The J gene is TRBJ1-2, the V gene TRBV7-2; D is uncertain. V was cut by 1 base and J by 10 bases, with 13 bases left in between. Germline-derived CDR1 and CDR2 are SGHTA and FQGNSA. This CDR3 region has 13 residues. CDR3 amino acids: CASSLGSQTYYTF. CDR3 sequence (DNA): TGTGCCAGCAGCTTAGGGTCGCAGACTTACTACACCTTC. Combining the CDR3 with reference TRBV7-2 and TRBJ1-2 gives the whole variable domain GAGVSQSPSNKVTEKGKDVELRCDPISGHTALYWYRQSLGQGLEFLIYFQGNSAPDKSGLPSDRFSAERTGGSVSTLTIQRTQQEDSAVYLCASSLGSQTYYTFGSGTRLTVV.

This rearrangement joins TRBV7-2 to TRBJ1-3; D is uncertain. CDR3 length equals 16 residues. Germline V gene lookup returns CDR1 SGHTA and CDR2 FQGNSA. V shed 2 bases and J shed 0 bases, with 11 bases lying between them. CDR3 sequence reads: CASSLIKGSSGNTIYF. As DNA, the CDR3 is TGTGCCAGCAGCTTAATCAAAGGGAGCTCTGGAAACACCATATATTTT.